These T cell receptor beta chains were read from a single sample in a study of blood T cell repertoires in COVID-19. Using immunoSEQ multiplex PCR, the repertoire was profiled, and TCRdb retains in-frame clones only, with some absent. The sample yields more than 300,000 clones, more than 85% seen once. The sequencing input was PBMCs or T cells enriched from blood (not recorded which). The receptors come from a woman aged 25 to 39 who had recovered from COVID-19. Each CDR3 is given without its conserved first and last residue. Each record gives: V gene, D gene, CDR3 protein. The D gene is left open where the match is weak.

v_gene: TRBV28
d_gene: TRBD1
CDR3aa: ASSLQGPRGYT

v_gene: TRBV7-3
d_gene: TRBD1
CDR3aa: ASSPTGVNYGYT

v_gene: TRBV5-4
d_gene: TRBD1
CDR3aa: ASSAGTVNTEAF

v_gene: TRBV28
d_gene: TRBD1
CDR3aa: ASSLWGRGQAYGYT

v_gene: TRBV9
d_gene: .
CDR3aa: ASSAQGGSSYEQY

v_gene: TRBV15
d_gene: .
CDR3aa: ATSRDLAYEQY

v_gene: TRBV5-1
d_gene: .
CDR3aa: ASSLGGEAF

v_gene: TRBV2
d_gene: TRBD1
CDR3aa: ASSETPGQGYNEQF

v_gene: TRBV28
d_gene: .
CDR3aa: ASRSGQDQGGYT

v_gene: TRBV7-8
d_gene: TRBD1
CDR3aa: ASSLFIGTGDEQY

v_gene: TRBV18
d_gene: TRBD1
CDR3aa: ASSQGAMNTEAF